A selection of T cell receptor beta chains follows, all from one sample in a study of T cell responses to AZD1222 COVID-19 vaccine. Assay used: immunoSEQ multiplex PCR; TCRdb lists only in-frame clones, some missing. Counted here are 95,000 to 150,000 clones, about nine tenths occurring once; the ten biggest clones make up 11% to 15%. The source was peripheral blood, collected on day 0 of AZD1222 vaccination. The origin of the receptors is an adult in good health. Each CDR3 is given with its conserved first and last residue. The D gene is left open where the match is weak.

J gene,V gene,D gene,CDR3 protein
TRBJ2-7,TRBV19,NA,CASSSTGYEQYF
TRBJ2-3,TRBV18,NA,CASSRRIGNDPQYF
TRBJ1-2,TRBV9,TRBD1,CASSVAGTANYGYTF
TRBJ1-2,TRBV7-2,TRBD1,CASSPPTGVYGYTF
TRBJ2-1,TRBV18,TRBD2,CASSHRAGGPDNEQFF
TRBJ2-2,TRBV6-5,NA,CASSFGSPPGELFF
TRBJ1-4,TRBV6-5,NA,CATQRNEKLFF
TRBJ2-1,TRBV9,NA,CASSVASANEQFF
TRBJ2-3,TRBV6-5,NA,CASSSTGYDTDTQYF
TRBJ1-4,TRBV4-3,TRBD1,CASSQVGTGNEKLFF
TRBJ2-3,TRBV24-1,NA,CATSDGRGDTQYF
TRBJ2-5,TRBV14,TRBD1,CASSQARWDSSQETQYF
TRBJ2-2,TRBV3-1/TRBV3-2,NA,CASSQDGGSAGELFF
TRBJ2-7,TRBV19,NA,CASSIREGQTYEQYF
TRBJ1-5,TRBV11-2,TRBD1,CASSLTGRGQPQHF
TRBJ2-2,TRBV27,TRBD1,CASSLGPQGAVELFF
TRBJ1-2,TRBV27,NA,CASSPKGDPNYGYTF
TRBJ2-1,TRBV28,NA,CASTARQSYNEQFF
TRBJ2-7,TRBV5-1,NA,CASSWEIESEQYF
TRBJ1-3,TRBV6-5,NA,CASSYSQGLGGNTIYF
TRBJ1-2,TRBV25-1,TRBD1,CASSEYFTGDGGYTF
TRBJ1-5,TRBV7-9,TRBD1,CASSLGTGGNQPQHF
TRBJ2-2,TRBV28,NA,CATRQANTGELFF
TRBJ2-7,TRBV4-3,TRBD2,CASSQSTSGLDEQYF
TRBJ2-7,TRBV6-1,NA,CASSESTGGVYEQYF
TRBJ2-7,TRBV6-2/TRBV6-3,NA,CASSSQTEQYF
TRBJ2-3,TRBV19,NA,CASSPGGSTDTQYF
TRBJ1-1,TRBV5-6,TRBD1,CASTFGGQNNPMGAFF
TRBJ2-7,TRBV5-1,NA,CASSPPPGQQTSYEQYF
TRBJ1-5,TRBV6-5,NA,CASQRQSNQPQHF
TRBJ1-5,TRBV28,NA,CASSFDGDQPQHF
TRBJ2-3,TRBV3-1/TRBV3-2,TRBD2,CASSQSSGGTDTQYF
TRBJ1-2,TRBV6-2/TRBV6-3,NA,CASSLVANYGYTF
TRBJ2-6,TRBV9,NA,CASTDSTSGANVLTF
TRBJ2-2,TRBV19,NA,CASSIGHREFRTGELFF
TRBJ2-1,TRBV7-8,TRBD2,CASSPRLAGGSGGSYNEQFF
TRBJ2-7,TRBV27,TRBD1,CASSFTGVGYEQYF
TRBJ1-5,TRBV6-5,NA,CASSIRGNQPQHF
TRBJ1-5,TRBV19,NA,CATSTGSYSNQPQHF
TRBJ1-2,TRBV19,TRBD1,CASSILTGDMLANYGYTF
TRBJ1-3,TRBV6-1,NA,CASSEGGRGNTIYF
TRBJ1-5,TRBV7-9,TRBD1,CASSLGDSSNQPQHF
TRBJ1-6,TRBV27,NA,CASSGTRNSPLHF
TRBJ2-2,TRBV4-3,NA,CASSQVVMDTGELFF
TRBJ1-1,TRBV7-9,NA,CASSLDSAGLLNTEAFF
TRBJ1-1,TRBV7-2,NA,CASSLGGRGTEAFF
TRBJ2-1,TRBV5-1,TRBD2,CASSHETSGVNEQFF
TRBJ2-1,TRBV7-9,TRBD2,CASSLVLAGHNEQFF
TRBJ1-2,TRBV15,NA,CATSRDRLGYTF
TRBJ2-7,TRBV12-2,NA,CASRLAPRLVRHGYEQYF